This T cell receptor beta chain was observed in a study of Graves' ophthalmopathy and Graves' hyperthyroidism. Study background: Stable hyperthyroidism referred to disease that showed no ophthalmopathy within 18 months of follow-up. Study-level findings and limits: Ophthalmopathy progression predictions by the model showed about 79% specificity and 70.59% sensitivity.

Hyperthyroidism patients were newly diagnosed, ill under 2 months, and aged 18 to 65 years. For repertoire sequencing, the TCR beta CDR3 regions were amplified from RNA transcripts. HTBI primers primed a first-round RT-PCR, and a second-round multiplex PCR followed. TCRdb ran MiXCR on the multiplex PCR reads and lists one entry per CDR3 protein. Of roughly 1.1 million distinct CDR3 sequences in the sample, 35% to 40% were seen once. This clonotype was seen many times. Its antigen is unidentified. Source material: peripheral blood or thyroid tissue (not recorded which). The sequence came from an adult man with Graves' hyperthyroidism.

CDR3 amino acids: CASSYQTPEAFF. The CDR3 DNA reads TGTGCCAGCAGCTACCAGACACCTGAAGCTTTCTTT. J is TRBJ1-1 and V is TRBV5-6; D gene ambiguous. Trimming stripped 3 bases from V and 6 bases from J, with 9 bases between. Per the germline V gene, CDR1 is SGHDT and CDR2 is YYEEEE. This CDR3 is built from 12 residues.